Below, 32 T cell receptor beta chains from the same sample are listed, as sequenced in a study of Graves' ophthalmopathy and Graves' hyperthyroidism. RNA transcripts served as template for amplifying TCR beta CDR3 sequences. The first round was an RT-PCR with HTBI primers, and the second round was a multiplex PCR. Via MiXCR, TCRdb re-called the multiplex PCR reads, giving one row per CDR3 protein. The table has about 370,000 distinct CDR3 sequences, about 15% seen once. Source material: peripheral blood. Receptors were obtained from an adult woman with stable Graves' hyperthyroidism.

This clonotype appeared many times. One base away lies a much larger clone, so this may be a sequencing read error. The J gene is TRBJ2-5, the V gene TRBV20-1; D remains unclear. Germline-derived CDR1 and CDR2 are DFQATT and SNEGSKA (reference sequence). The CDR3 length is 14 residues. CDR3 sequence (DNA): TGCAGTGCTGGAGAAAGTAGTGCCCAAGAGACCCAGTACTTC. This translates into CSAGESSAQETQYF.

This clonotype was found many times. This chain joins TRBV10-3 and TRBJ2-7; perhaps TRBD1 as D (7 bases). The CDR3 is made up of 13 amino acids. V was trimmed by 8 bases and J by 6 bases, leaving 17 bases between them. The germline V gene encodes CDR1 ENHRY and CDR2 SYGVKD. The CDR3 sequence is CAISTGGGREQYF. CDR3 sequence (DNA): TGTGCCATCTCAACAGGAGGGGGCCGCGAGCAGTACTTC.

Many counts were recorded for this clonotype. The V gene is TRBV28, the J gene TRBJ1-6; the match to TRBD1 covers 9 bases. This CDR3 comprises 15 residues. V lost 6 bases and J lost 6; bases outside the gene matches: 6. CDR1 is MDHEN and CDR2 is SYDVKM in the germline V gene. Written as DNA, the CDR3 is TGTGCCAGCAGCCCAGGGACAGGGTTTAATTCACCCCTCCACTTT. Its translation: CASSPGTGFNSPLHF.

This clonotype appeared a few times. The chain couples TRBV14 to TRBJ1-3, with a tentative D call TRBD1 (5 bases). Trimming cost V 4 bases and J 0 bases, with 16 bases left between them. This CDR3 contains 17 residues. The V gene's germline CDR1 is SGHDN and CDR2 FVKESK. For the CDR3, the DNA is TGTGCCAGCAGCCCGTTGGGACGGACGTCCTCTGGAAACACCATATATTTT. It codes for CASSPLGRTSSGNTIYF.

This clonotype was observed at least ten times. The chain is built from TRBV28 and TRBJ1-2, with D possibly TRBD1 on 5 matching bases. Germline values: CDR1 MDHEN, CDR2 SYDVKM. CDR3 length: 15 amino acids. Trimming stripped 5 bases from V and 7 bases from J, with 20 bases between. CDR3 sequence: CASSPQTRDGSGYTF. Here the CDR3 DNA reads TGTGCCAGCAGTCCACAAACCAGGGACGGATCTGGCTACACCTTC.

This clonotype was picked up many times. The rearrangement joins TRBV6-5 to TRBJ2-5, with 11 bases aligning to TRBD1. The J segment lost 5 bases and the V segment lost 2 bases, leaving 4 bases of the junction unmatched. This CDR3 contains 15 residues. Germline values: CDR1 MNHEY, CDR2 SVGAGI. The CDR3 DNA reads as TGTGCCAGCAGTTACAAGGGGACAGGGGGGGAGACCCAGTACTTC. This gives the protein CASSYKGTGGETQYF.

CDR3 protein: CASKISGVSYEQYF. The DNA of the CDR3 is TGTGCCAGCAAAATATCGGGCGTCAGCTACGAGCAGTACTTC. The chain has TRBV28 and TRBJ2-7; D gene uncertain. CDR3 size: 14 residues. Deletions cut 7 bases from V and 3 bases from J, with 16 bases between. The germline CDR1 and CDR2 sequences are MDHEN and SYDVKM. Drawing the rest from reference TRBV28 and TRBJ2-7, the complete variable domain is DVKVTQSSRYLVKRTGEKVFLECVQDMDHENMFWYRQDPGLGLRLIYFSYDVKMKEKGDIPEGYSVSREKKERFSLILESASTNQTSMYLCASKISGVSYEQYFGPGTRLTVT.

This clonotype appeared a few times. CDR3 in amino acids: CASSLMTAVDTQYF. CDR3 DNA sequence: TGTGCCAGCAGTTTAATGACGGCGGTAGATACGCAGTATTTT. The chain has TRBV27 and TRBJ2-3; D call uncertain. The V and J ends lost 2 bases and 5 bases respectively, with 11 bases between them. The germline gives CDR1 MNHEY, CDR2 SMNVEV (reference sequence). CDR3 length: 14 residues.

This clonotype was observed many times. The rearrangement links TRBV28 to TRBJ2-7; 8 bases are shared with TRBD1. The CDR3 is made up of 15 amino acids. The V and J ends lost 8 bases and 2 bases, in that order; junction bases with no gene match: 11. CDR1 is MDHEN, CDR2 SYDVKM, per germline. The chain's CDR3 is CASLGAGGSPYEQYF. The CDR3 DNA sequence: TGTGCCAGCCTCGGGGCAGGGGGCTCCCCCTACGAGCAGTACTTC.

This clonotype occurred many times. The chain couples TRBV28 to TRBJ1-5; D remains ambiguous. Germline V gene lookup returns CDR1 MDHEN and CDR2 SYDVKM. CDR3 length: 16 residues. Trimming pared 3 bases from V and 1 base from J, leaving 13 bases between. The CDR3 region is CASSFSRAGSNQPQHF. CDR3 in DNA: TGTGCCAGCAGTTTCAGTAGGGCAGGCAGCAATCAGCCCCAGCATTTT.

This clonotype appeared many times. This sequence joins TRBV5-1 and TRBJ1-2; 10 bases fit TRBD1. In germline, CDR1 is SGHRS, CDR2 YFSETQ. The CDR3 is made up of 15 amino acids. V shed 4 bases, J shed 8 bases, and the junction held 11 bases outside the gene matches. The CDR3 DNA reads TGCGCCAGCAGCGATGCGGGACAGGGGATTGGCGGCTACACCTTC. Its protein is CASSDAGQGIGGYTF.

This clonotype was seen repeatedly, ten times or more. The rearrangement joins TRBV5-5 to TRBJ1-5; 7 nucleotides align to TRBD1. CDR1 and CDR2 (germline): SGHKS, YYEKEE (reference sequence). The length of the CDR3 is 16 residues. Trimming removed 4 bases from V and 6 bases from J; junction bases left unmatched: 13. CDR3 in DNA: TGTGCCAGCAGCATCCGACAGGGAGTCGTTACTCAGCCCCAGCATTTT. Its protein is CASSIRQGVVTQPQHF.

This clonotype was seen more than once but under ten times. The CDR3 DNA reads TGTGCCAGCAGCCAAGTAGTTGGAAATACTGAAGCTTTCTTT. Protein product: CASSQVVGNTEAFF. The V call is TRBV3-1, the J call TRBJ1-1, with no clear D. The V end was cut by 1 base, the J end by 5 bases, with 11 bases between. This CDR3 has 14 residues. The germline V gene has CDR1 LGHDT and CDR2 YNNKEL (reference sequence).

This clonotype came up many times. The rearrangement joins TRBV10-3 to TRBJ2-7; no firm D call. The CDR3 totals 12 residues. The germline gives CDR1 ENHRY, CDR2 SYGVKD. Between the trimmed V and J ends, which lost 4 bases and 4 bases, there was a span of 8 bases. For the CDR3, the DNA is TGTGCCATCAGTGGTCCACTATACGAGCAGTACTTC. It encodes CAISGPLYEQYF.

This clonotype was recorded at least ten times. V is TRBV19 and J is TRBJ2-4; perhaps TRBD1 as D (6 bases). The germline gives CDR1 LNHDA, CDR2 SQIVND (reference sequence). The V gene lost 5 bases and the J gene lost 6 bases, with 17 bases spanning the gap. The CDR3 length is 15 residues. The CDR3, as DNA: TGTGCCAGTAGTTACAAACCGGACAGCCGAAACATTCAGTACTTC. It specifies CASSYKPDSRNIQYF.

This clonotype was counted at least ten times. The chain joins TRBV20-1 to TRBJ1-5; D possibly corresponds to TRBD1 (5 bases). The CDR3 extends over 15 amino acids. With 6 bases removed from V and 5 bases from J, the gap between germline ends came to 20 bases. CDR1 and CDR2 from the germline V gene are DFQATT and SNEGSKA (reference sequence). In nucleotides, the CDR3 is TGCAGTGCCCCCAGCGCAGGGCCGCTTTATCAGCCCCAGCATTTT. The encoded protein is CSAPSAGPLYQPQHF.

This clonotype was detected ten times or more. The chain joins TRBV27 to TRBJ1-5, with D possibly being TRBD1 (6 bases). CDR1 is MNHEY, CDR2 SMNVEV, per germline (reference sequence). Trimming shortened V by 5 bases and J by 4 bases, and 12 bases separated the two germline ends. This CDR3 is 14 amino acids long. The CDR3 here is CASSPGTLNQPQHF. The DNA of the CDR3 is TGTGCCAGCAGTCCCGGGACATTAAATCAGCCCCAGCATTTT.

This clonotype came up many times. The rearrangement joins TRBV28 to TRBJ2-7, with unresolved D. Germline V gene data show CDR1 as MDHEN and CDR2 as SYDVKM. V lost 3 bases and J 3 bases, leaving 15 bases between the germline ends. CDR3 length: 15 residues. Here the CDR3 DNA reads TGTGCCAGCAGTTTTAAAGGATTAGGCCTCTACGAGCAGTACTTC. Its protein is CASSFKGLGLYEQYF.

This clonotype was counted many times. The V and J genes are TRBV2 and TRBJ2-6; D gene unclear. The germline V and J ends were trimmed by 0 bases and 2 bases, with 8 bases remaining between them. CDR1 and CDR2 from the germline V gene are SNHLY and FYNNEI. The CDR3 is made up of 16 amino acids. The CDR3 region is CASSEALVAGANVLTF. The CDR3 bases are TGTGCCAGCAGTGAAGCTTTGGTCGCTGGGGCCAACGTCCTGACTTTC.

This clonotype occurred a few times. V gene TRBV7-9 combines with J gene TRBJ2-5; D gene ambiguous. The germline V and J ends were trimmed by 5 bases and 8 bases, with 9 bases remaining between them. Germline values: CDR1 SEHNR, CDR2 FQNEAQ (reference sequence). CDR3 length: 11 residues. CDR3 residues: CASSRQDTQYF. For the CDR3, the DNA is TGTGCCAGCAGCCGGCAGGATACCCAGTACTTC. Drawing the rest from reference TRBV7-9 and TRBJ2-5, the complete variable domain is DTGVSQNPRHKITKRGQNVTFRCDPISEHNRLYWYRQTLGQGPEFLTYFQNEAQLEKSRLLSDRFSAERPKGSFSTLEIQRTEQGDSAMYLCASSRQDTQYFGPGTRLLVL.

Ten or more counts support this clonotype. The gene calls are TRBV11-2 and TRBJ2-7; D perhaps matches TRBD1 (6 bases). The CDR3 runs 16 residues. The V end was cut by 4 bases, the J end by 6 bases, with 22 bases between. The germline gives CDR1 SGHAT, CDR2 FQNNGV. CDR3 region: CASSSKPTGSGREQYF. Written as DNA, the CDR3 is TGTGCCAGCAGCTCGAAGCCAACAGGGTCGGGGCGCGAGCAGTACTTC.

This clonotype was detected only a few times. A much larger clone differs from this one at a single base, so this may be a read error. The chain links TRBV11-2 to TRBJ1-2; D unresolved. This CDR3 comprises 13 residues. Trimming removed 1 base from V and 4 bases from J, with 7 bases in between. Germline CDR1 is SGHAT and CDR2 is FQNNGV. CDR3 sequence: CASSLAYIYGYTF. CDR3 nucleotides: TGTGCCAGCAGCTTAGCGTATATCTATGGCTACACCTTC.

This clonotype appeared a single time. The chain combines TRBV28 with TRBJ1-1; 7 positions agree with TRBD1. Per germline, CDR1 MDHEN and CDR2 SYDVKM. The CDR3 is 15 amino acids. J gave up 5 bases and V 7 bases, and 13 bases lay outside the gene matches. The CDR3 DNA reads as TGTGCCAGCACCCCCGACAGGGTACTCGGAACTGAAGCTTTCTTT. It translates to CASTPDRVLGTEAFF.

The chain is built from TRBV20-1 and TRBJ2-7; 8 positions agree with TRBD1. In germline, CDR1 is DFQATT, CDR2 SNEGSKA (reference sequence). J gave up 5 bases and V 1 base, and 16 bases lay outside the gene matches. CDR3 length: 17 residues. The CDR3 loop is CSARGPDRVRIQDEQYF. In nucleotides, the CDR3 is TGCAGTGCTAGAGGACCGGACAGGGTTCGGATCCAGGACGAGCAGTACTTC.

In this sample, this clonotype turned up many times. DNA of the CDR3: TGTGCCAGCAGCTCAGCGGCAGGGGGGGACGAGCAGTACTTC. Amino acid sequence: CASSSAAGGDEQYF. The V and J genes are TRBV7-9 and TRBJ2-7; perhaps D is TRBD1 or TRBD2 (7 bases each). V gave up 4 bases and J gave up 5 bases, with 15 bases separating them. CDR3 length equals 14 residues. In germline, CDR1 is SEHNR, CDR2 FQNEAQ (reference sequence).

This clonotype was detected only a few times. A much larger clone sits a single nucleotide away, making a read error possible. This rearrangement joins TRBV7-9 to TRBJ1-5; D may be TRBD1 (5 bases). In germline, CDR1 is SEHNR, CDR2 FQNEAQ (reference sequence). CDR3 length equals 12 residues. V shed 6 bases and J shed 10 bases, with 13 bases lying between them. The CDR3 reads CASSLGVIPQHF. CDR3 bases: TGTGCCAGCAGTTTGGGGGTGATCCCCCAGCATTTT.

The V and J genes are TRBV9 and TRBJ1-2; 8 nucleotides line up with TRBD1. The length of the CDR3 is 15 residues. The germline gives CDR1 SGDLS, CDR2 YYNGEE. V was pared by 0 bases and J by 6 bases, with 7 bases of the junction left unmatched. CDR3 in DNA: TGTGCCAGCAGCGTAGCAAGGACAGGGACGGATGGCTACACCTTC. It translates to CASSVARTGTDGYTF.

This clonotype was seen many times. The V and J genes are TRBV11-2 and TRBJ2-5; 15 bases fit TRBD2. V shed 5 bases, J shed 4 bases, and the junction held 8 bases outside the gene matches. Germline V CDR1 and CDR2: SGHAT, FQNNGV. The CDR3 is 17 amino acids. This chain's CDR3 is CASSLERGLAGGETQYF. As DNA, the CDR3 is TGTGCCAGCAGCCTCGAGCGGGGACTAGCGGGGGGAGAGACCCAGTACTTC. Drawing the rest from reference TRBV11-2 and TRBJ2-5, the complete variable domain is EAGVAQSPRYKIIEKRQSVAFWCNPISGHATLYWYQQILGQGPKLLIQFQNNGVVDDSQLPKDRFSAERLKGVDSTLKIQPAKLEDSAVYLCASSLERGLAGGETQYFGPGTRLLVL.

This clonotype was observed at least ten times. The V call is TRBV28, the J call TRBJ2-2, with 8 bases that match TRBD1. Germline trimming cut 3 bases from V and 5 bases from J; bases unmatched to any gene: 5. Germline V CDR1 and CDR2: MDHEN, SYDVKM. The CDR3 loop spans 15 amino acids. In DNA, the CDR3 is TGTGCCAGCAGTTTTCCAGGGGGCTTGACCGGGGAGCTGTTTTTT. Residues: CASSFPGGLTGELFF. The whole variable domain, remainder taken from reference TRBV28 and TRBJ2-2, is DVKVTQSSRYLVKRTGEKVFLECVQDMDHENMFWYRQDPGLGLRLIYFSYDVKMKEKGDIPEGYSVSREKKERFSLILESASTNQTSMYLCASSFPGGLTGELFFGEGSRLTVL.

The chain recombines TRBV29-1 with TRBJ2-5; D may correspond to TRBD1 or TRBD2 (5 bases each). CDR1 is SQVTM and CDR2 is ANQGSEA in the germline V gene. This CDR3 contains 13 residues. The V and J ends lost 6 bases and 7 bases respectively, with 18 bases between them. The CDR3 region is CSVLPERGGTQYF. The CDR3 DNA reads as TGCAGCGTCCTGCCGGAGCGTGGGGGGACCCAGTACTTC.

This clonotype was picked up many times. The chain uses TRBV11-2 and TRBJ2-5, with TRBD1 as a possible D gene (5 bases). V lost 0 bases and J lost 4, with 15 bases in between. The CDR3 extends over 16 amino acids. The germline V gene encodes CDR1 SGHAT and CDR2 FQNNGV. The CDR3 region has the DNA TGTGCCAGCAGCTTAGACCCTCCGTGGGGCTTAGAGACCCAGTACTTC. Protein: CASSLDPPWGLETQYF.

Ten or more counts support this clonotype. The chain couples TRBV6-6 to TRBJ2-7; 9 nucleotides line up with TRBD2. Germline V lookup: CDR1 MNHNY, CDR2 SVGAGI (reference sequence). With 2 bases clipped from V and 2 bases from J, the junction kept 7 bases outside the gene matches. The CDR3 runs to 16 residues. DNA of the CDR3: TGTGCCAGCAGTTACGGAGGTAGCGGGAGCACCTACGAGCAGTACTTC. This gives the protein CASSYGGSGSTYEQYF.